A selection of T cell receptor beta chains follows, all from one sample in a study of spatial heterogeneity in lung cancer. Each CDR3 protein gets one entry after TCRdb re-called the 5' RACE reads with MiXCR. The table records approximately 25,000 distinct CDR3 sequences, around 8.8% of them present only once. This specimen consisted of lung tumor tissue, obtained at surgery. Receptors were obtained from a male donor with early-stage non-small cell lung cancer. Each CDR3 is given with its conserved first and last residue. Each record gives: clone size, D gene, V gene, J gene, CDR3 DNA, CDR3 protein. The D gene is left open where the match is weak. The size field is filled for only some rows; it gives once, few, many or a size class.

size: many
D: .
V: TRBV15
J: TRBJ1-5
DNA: TGTGCCACCAGCAGGGCTAGGAATGGCAATCAGCCCCAGCATTTT
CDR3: CATSRARNGNQPQHF

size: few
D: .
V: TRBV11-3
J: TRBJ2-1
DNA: TGTGCCAGCAGTCACCCCGAGGGGAATGAGCAGTTCTTC
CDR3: CASSHPEGNEQFF

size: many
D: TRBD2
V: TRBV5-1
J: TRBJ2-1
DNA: TGCGCCAGCAGCTTGGCACGCGGGGGGAACAATGAGCAGTTCTTC
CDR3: CASSLARGGNNEQFF

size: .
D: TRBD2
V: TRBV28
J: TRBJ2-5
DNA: TGTGCCAGCAGTCCACAGGCTAGCGGTTTAGAGACCCAGTACTTC
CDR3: CASSPQASGLETQYF

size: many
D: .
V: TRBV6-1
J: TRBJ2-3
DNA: TGTGCCAGCAGTCCCCGGACGGTAGACACAGATACGCAGTATTTT
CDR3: CASSPRTVDTDTQYF

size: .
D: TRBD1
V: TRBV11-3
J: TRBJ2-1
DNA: TGTGCCAGCAGCTTAGAGGGTGGGACAGGGTTCAATGAGCAGTTCTTC
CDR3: CASSLEGGTGFNEQFF

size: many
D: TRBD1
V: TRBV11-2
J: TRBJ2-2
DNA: TGTGCCAGCAGGACGGGCCGACAGGGGAACACCGGGGAGCTGTTTTTT
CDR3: CASRTGRQGNTGELFF

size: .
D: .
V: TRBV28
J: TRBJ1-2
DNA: TGTGCCAGCAAGCTCTCCCCACTATACTATGGCTACACCTTC
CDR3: CASKLSPLYYGYTF

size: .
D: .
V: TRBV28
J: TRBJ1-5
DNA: TGTGCCAGCAGTTTAGGGGCAGCTGATCAGCCCCAGCATTTT
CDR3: CASSLGAADQPQHF

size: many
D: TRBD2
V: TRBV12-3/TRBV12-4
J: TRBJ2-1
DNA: TGTGCCAGCAGTTTACGGCCTAGCGGAAACAATGAGCAGTTCTTC
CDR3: CASSLRPSGNNEQFF

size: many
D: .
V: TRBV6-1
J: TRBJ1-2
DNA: TGTGCCAGCAGTGACATCCGGACAGATAACTATGGCTACACCTTC
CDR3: CASSDIRTDNYGYTF

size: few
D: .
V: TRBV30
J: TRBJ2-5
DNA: TGTGCCTGGAGTGAGTACCAAGAGACCCAGTACTTC
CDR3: CAWSEYQETQYF

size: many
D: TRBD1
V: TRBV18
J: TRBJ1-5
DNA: TGTGCCAGCTCACCAGGCCAGGGGGCCAATCAGCCCCAGCATTTT
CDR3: CASSPGQGANQPQHF

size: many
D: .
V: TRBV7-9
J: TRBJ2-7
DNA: TGTGCCAGCAGCTTATTGGCAGGGAGCGAGCAGTACTTC
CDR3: CASSLLAGSEQYF

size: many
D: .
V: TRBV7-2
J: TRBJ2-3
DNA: TGTGCCAGCAGCCCCCAGGCTGGGAAAGATACGCAGTATTTT
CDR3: CASSPQAGKDTQYF

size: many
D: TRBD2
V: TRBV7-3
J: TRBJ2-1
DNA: TGTGCCAGCAGCTGGGGCGGGAGCGGTTATGAGCAGTTCTTC
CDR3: CASSWGGSGYEQFF

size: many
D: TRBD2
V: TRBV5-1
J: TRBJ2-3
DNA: TGCGCCAGCAGCTTCGAATTGGGGTGGCGGGGGGGCCGATGGACGCAGTATTTT
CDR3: CASSFELGWRGGRWTQYF

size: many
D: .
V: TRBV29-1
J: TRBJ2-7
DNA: TGCAGCGTTGATCGAGCAGGACTAACGGACGAGCAGTACTTC
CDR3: CSVDRAGLTDEQYF

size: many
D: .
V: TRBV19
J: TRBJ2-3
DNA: TGTGCCAGTAGTTTCACCATTTCGGATACGCAGTATTTT
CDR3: CASSFTISDTQYF

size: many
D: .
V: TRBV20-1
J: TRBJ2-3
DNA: TGCAGTGCGCCTCCGGCTAGCACCACAGATACGCAGTATTTT
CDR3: CSAPPASTTDTQYF

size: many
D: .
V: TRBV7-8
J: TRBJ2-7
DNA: TGTGCCAGCAGCCGCCAGGTGGGCGTCCGCGAGCAGTACTTC
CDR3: CASSRQVGVREQYF

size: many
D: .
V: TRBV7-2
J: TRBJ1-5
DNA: TGTGCCAGCAGCCCCCAGACAGATCAGCCCCAGCATTTT
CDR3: CASSPQTDQPQHF

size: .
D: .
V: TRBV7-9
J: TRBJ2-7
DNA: TGTGCCAGCACGGACTCCTACGAGCAGTACTTC
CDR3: CASTDSYEQYF

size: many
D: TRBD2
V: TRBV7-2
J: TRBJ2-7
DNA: TGTGCCAGCAGCTTACTAGCGGGCTCCTACGAGCAGTACTTC
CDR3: CASSLLAGSYEQYF

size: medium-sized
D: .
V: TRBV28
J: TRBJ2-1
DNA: TGTGCCAGCAATAGTGCTGTTAATGAGCAGTTCTTC
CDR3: CASNSAVNEQFF

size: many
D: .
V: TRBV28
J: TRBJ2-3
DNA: TGTGCCAGCAGTCCGCCAGGCGGAAACACAGATACGCAGTATTTT
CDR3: CASSPPGGNTDTQYF

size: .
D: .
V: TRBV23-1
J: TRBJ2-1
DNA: TGCGCCAGCAGTCGTCTTTCAGGGCTATCCTACAATGAGCAGTTCTTC
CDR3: CASSRLSGLSYNEQFF

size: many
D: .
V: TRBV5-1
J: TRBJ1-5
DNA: TGCGCCAGCAGCTTGGATGGGTTTAGCAATCAGCCCCAGCATTTT
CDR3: CASSLDGFSNQPQHF

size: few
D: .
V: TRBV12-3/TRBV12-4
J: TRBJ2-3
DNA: TGTGCCAGCCAGGAACAGATATGGGCGGCAGATACGCAGTATTTT
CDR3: CASQEQIWAADTQYF

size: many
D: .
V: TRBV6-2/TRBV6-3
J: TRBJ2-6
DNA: TGTGCCAGCAGTAAGGGTGTGGGGGCCAACGTCCTGACTTTC
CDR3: CASSKGVGANVLTF

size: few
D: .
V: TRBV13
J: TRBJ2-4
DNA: TGTGCCAGCAGCTTCGGGCTAGGGGGAGCCAAAAACATTCAGTACTTC
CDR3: CASSFGLGGAKNIQYF

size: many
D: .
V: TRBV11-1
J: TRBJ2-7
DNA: TGTGCCAGCAGCATGCGACAGACGGGGGTCGAGCAGTACTTC
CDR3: CASSMRQTGVEQYF

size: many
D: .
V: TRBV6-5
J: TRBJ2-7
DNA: TGTGCCAGCAGTTACAGTCGGGGGTACGAGCAGTACTTC
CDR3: CASSYSRGYEQYF

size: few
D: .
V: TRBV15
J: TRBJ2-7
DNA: TGTGCCACCAGCAGAGATGGTCAGGGCAAGTACGAGCAGTACTTC
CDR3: CATSRDGQGKYEQYF

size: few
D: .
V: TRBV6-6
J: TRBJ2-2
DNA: TGTGCCAGCAGTCCGCGGACAAACACCGGGGAGCTGTTTTTT
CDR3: CASSPRTNTGELFF

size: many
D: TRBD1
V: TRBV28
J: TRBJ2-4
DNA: TGTGCCAGCAGTGACAGGGCCTTACTAAACATTCAGTACTTC
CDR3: CASSDRALLNIQYF

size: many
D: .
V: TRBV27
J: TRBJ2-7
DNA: TGTGCCAGCCGGTCCAGCTCCTACGAGCAGTACTTC
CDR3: CASRSSSYEQYF

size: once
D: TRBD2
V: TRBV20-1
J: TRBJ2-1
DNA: TGCAGTGCTAGAGTTGGACTAGCGGGGGCCCACAATGAGCAGTTCTTC
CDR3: CSARVGLAGAHNEQFF

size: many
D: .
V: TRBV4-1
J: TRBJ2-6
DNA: TGCGCCAGCAGCCCTGGGAGCTCTGGGGCCAACGTCCTGACTTTC
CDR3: CASSPGSSGANVLTF

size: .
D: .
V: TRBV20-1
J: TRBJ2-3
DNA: TGCAGTGCTAGAGTCCCGCTCCTTCGCACAGATACGCAGTATTTT
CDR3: CSARVPLLRTDTQYF

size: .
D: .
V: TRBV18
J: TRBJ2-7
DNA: TGTGCCAGCTCAACCGGGGAGGGGGCGGCCTACGAGCAGTACTTC
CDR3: CASSTGEGAAYEQYF

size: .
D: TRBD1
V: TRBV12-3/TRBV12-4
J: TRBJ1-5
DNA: TGTGCCAGCAGTCACCGGGACAGGGAAGGTCAGCCCCAGCATTTT
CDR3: CASSHRDREGQPQHF

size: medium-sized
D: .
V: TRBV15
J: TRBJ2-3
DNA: TGTGCCACCAGCAGAGATAGGAGGAAAGATACGCAGTATTTT
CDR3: CATSRDRRKDTQYF

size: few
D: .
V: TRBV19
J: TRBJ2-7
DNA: TGTGCCAGTAGTATCCAACAGGGCTACGAGCAGTACTTC
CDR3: CASSIQQGYEQYF

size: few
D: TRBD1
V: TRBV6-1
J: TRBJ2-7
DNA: TGTGCCAGCAGCCGAACTGGGACAGTCCTTTCCTACGAGCAGTACTTC
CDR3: CASSRTGTVLSYEQYF

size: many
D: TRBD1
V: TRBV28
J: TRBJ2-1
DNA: TGTGCCAGCAGCTCGCCCCCGGGACAGGGGCGGAATGAGCAGTTCTTC
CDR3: CASSSPPGQGRNEQFF

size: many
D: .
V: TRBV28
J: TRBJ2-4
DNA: TGTGCCAGCAGTCAAGGTGGCAAAAACATTCAGTACTTC
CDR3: CASSQGGKNIQYF

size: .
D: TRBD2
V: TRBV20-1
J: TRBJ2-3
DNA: TGCAGTGCTGCCAGACTAGCGGGGGGGGATACGCAGTATTTT
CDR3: CSAARLAGGDTQYF

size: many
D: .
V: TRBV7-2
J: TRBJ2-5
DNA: TGTGCCAGCAGCTCCCACAGAGGCGGTGGCGAGACCCAGTACTTC
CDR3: CASSSHRGGGETQYF

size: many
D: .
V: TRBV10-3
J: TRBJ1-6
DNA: TGTGCCATCAGTGAGTCCCCAGACAGGAATAATTCACCCCTCCACTTT
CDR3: CAISESPDRNNSPLHF

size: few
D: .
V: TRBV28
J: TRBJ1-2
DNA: TGTGCCAGCATGGGGGCGCAAAGAAGAGGCTACACCTTC
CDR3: CASMGAQRRGYTF

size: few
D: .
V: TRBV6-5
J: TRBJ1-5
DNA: TGTGCCAGCAAGCCGGGGGCGGATCAGCCCCAGCATTTT
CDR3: CASKPGADQPQHF

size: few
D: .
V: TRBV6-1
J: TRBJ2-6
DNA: TGTGCCAGCAGTGTCGGACTTATCAGCTCTGGGGCCAACGTCCTGACTTTC
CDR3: CASSVGLISSGANVLTF

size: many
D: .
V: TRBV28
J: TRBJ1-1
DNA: TGTGCCAGCAGATCCCTAAACTTACCTGAAGCTTTCTTT
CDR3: CASRSLNLPEAFF

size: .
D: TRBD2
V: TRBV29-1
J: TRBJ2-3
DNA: TGCAGCGTTGTCGTGAGCGGGGGGGCCGGTAAGCAGTATTTT
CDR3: CSVVVSGGAGKQYF

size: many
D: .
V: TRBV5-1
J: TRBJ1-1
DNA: TGCGCCAGCAGCTTGGGAGGGAGGGCGAACACTGAAGCTTTCTTT
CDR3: CASSLGGRANTEAFF

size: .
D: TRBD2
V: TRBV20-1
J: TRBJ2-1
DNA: TGCAGTGCCCGGACTAGCGGGATCGGTGAGCAGTTCTTC
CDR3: CSARTSGIGEQFF